One and the same sample provided the 4 T cell receptor beta chains below, sequenced in a study of long-term antiretroviral therapy in people with HIV. Researchers report immunoSEQ v3.0 was run at survey level. TCRdb's copy holds only in-frame clones and misses some; the assay was immunoSEQ multiplex PCR. The sample consists of about 28,000 clones, 84% of them appearing once. The sample was unsorted PBMCs, taken 0.4 years after starting antiretroviral therapy. The receptors were gathered from a man in his late teens or twenties with HIV.

The chain recombines TRBV27 with TRBJ2-7; 7 bases agree with TRBD1. The CDR3 totals 16 residues. CDR1 and CDR2 (germline): MNHEY, SMNVEV (reference sequence). Trimming at V came to 3 bases and at J to 0 bases, leaving 8 bases not matched to a gene. This CDR3 is CASSFDSGQSSYEQYF. The CDR3 DNA follows: TGTGCCAGCAGTTTCGATTCGGGACAGAGCTCCTACGAGCAGTACTTC.

The chain recombines TRBV5-4 with TRBJ2-1; 9 nucleotides line up with TRBD1. CDR3 length: 15 amino acids. Per the germline V gene, CDR1 is SGHNT and CDR2 is YYREEE (reference sequence). V shed 5 bases and J 4 bases; nucleotides not matched to a gene: 7. The CDR3 region has the DNA TGTGCCAGCAGTACAGGGGGCTCGGATTACAATGAGCAGTTCTTC. This gives the protein CASSTGGSDYNEQFF.

This chain joins TRBV6-5 and TRBJ1-1; weak D call: TRBD1 (6 bases). Trimming removed 7 bases at V and 3 bases at J, with 12 bases between. The germline CDR1 and CDR2 sequences are MNHEY and SVGAGI. The CDR3 is 13 amino acids. DNA of the CDR3: TGTGCCAGCACCGAAAGGACAGACACTGAAGCTTTCTTT. Its translation: CASTERTDTEAFF.

The chain uses TRBV28 and TRBJ1-5; 7 nucleotides line up with TRBD1. There are 14 residues in the CDR3. With V trimmed by 5 bases and J by 7 bases, 8 bases remained unmatched. In germline, CDR1 is MDHEN, CDR2 SYDVKM. The CDR3 sequence is CASSPQGVRQPQHF. Here the CDR3 DNA reads TGTGCCAGCAGTCCCCAGGGGGTGAGGCAGCCCCAGCATTTT.